The 20 T cell receptor beta chains below all came from one sample that was sequenced in a study of T cells in Graves' hyperthyroidism and ophthalmopathy. RNA transcripts yielded amplified TCR beta CDR3 regions. The HTBI primer set served for first-round RT-PCR of the TCR CDR3. A single record per CDR3 protein comes from TCRdb applying MiXCR to the multiplex PCR reads. The profile shows 200,000 to 250,000 distinct CDR3 sequences, roughly 15% of them singletons. Sequencing was carried out using blood. The receptor source for this set is a man aged 50 to 60 with Graves' hyperthyroidism.

This clonotype was seen ten or more times. This chain links TRBV7-6 with TRBJ2-1; D may match TRBD1 or TRBD2 (5 bases each). The CDR3 totals 15 residues. In germline, CDR1 is SGHVS, CDR2 FNYEAQ. The V end was cut by 7 bases, the J end by 4 bases, with 17 bases between. CDR3 bases: TGTGCCAGCACCCAGCCTGGGTGGGGGTACAATGAGCAGTTCTTC. This encodes CASTQPGWGYNEQFF.

This clonotype turned up a few times. The V call is TRBV28, the J call TRBJ1-1; D unresolved. Germline V CDR1 and CDR2: MDHEN, SYDVKM. This CDR3 spans 13 amino acids. Deletions cut 11 bases from V and 7 bases from J, with 20 bases between. CDR3 bases: TGTGCCGGCAAAAAGGCGTATGGTGGTGAAGCTTTCTTT. Translated, it gives CAGKKAYGGEAFF.

This clonotype was counted only a few times. The chain is built from TRBV6-5 and TRBJ1-4; D is undetermined. The V end lost 0 bases, the J end lost 5 bases, and 19 bases lay between the germline ends. Germline loops: CDR1 MNHEY, CDR2 SVGAGI. The CDR3 totals 18 residues. This CDR3 reads CASSYSIYGRNFNEKLFF. The CDR3 nucleotides are TGTGCCAGCAGTTACTCGATATACGGCAGGAACTTCAATGAAAAACTGTTTTTT.

This clonotype turned up a few times. V usage is TRBV11-2 and J usage is TRBJ1-4; D call uncertain. Germline V CDR1 and CDR2: SGHAT, FQNNGV. The ends were cut back, 1 base at V and 8 bases at J, with 20 bases in the middle. The CDR3 covers 17 residues. For the CDR3, the DNA is TGTGCCAGCAGCTTAGCGATAACCCCCTGGGGAGGGGAAAAACTGTTTTTT. This translates into CASSLAITPWGGEKLFF.

Ten or more counts support this clonotype. The chain employs TRBV28 and TRBJ1-5; unclear D gene. The CDR3 runs to 13 residues. The V and J ends lost 2 bases and 7 bases respectively, with 9 bases between them. Germline V gives CDR1 MDHEN, CDR2 SYDVKM. This CDR3 reads CASSLVVAQPQHF. In nucleotides, the CDR3 is TGTGCCAGCAGTTTAGTGGTCGCGCAGCCCCAGCATTTT.

There are many counts of this clonotype. The chain has TRBV28 and TRBJ2-7, with 10 positions matching TRBD2. The CDR3 length is 15 residues. Germline lookup yields CDR1 MDHEN and CDR2 SYDVKM. V gave up 6 bases and J gave up 5 bases; unmatched junction bases: 10. The CDR3 region is CASSPLSGRRNEQYF. The CDR3 bases are TGTGCCAGCAGCCCGCTTAGCGGGAGGAGGAACGAGCAGTACTTC.

Many counts were recorded for this clonotype. The V call is TRBV20-1, the J call TRBJ2-3, with 10 bases that match TRBD2. Germline lookup yields CDR1 DFQATT and CDR2 SNEGSKA (reference sequence). V dropped 5 bases and J dropped 2; count of bases not matched to a gene: 7. This CDR3 region has 15 residues. In nucleotides, the CDR3 is TGCAGTGCTTTCAGAGCGGGAGGGGCCACAGATACGCAGTATTTT. This translates into CSAFRAGGATDTQYF.

V gene TRBV11-2 combines with J gene TRBJ1-4; a weak D match, TRBD1 (5 bases). The germline CDR1 and CDR2 sequences are SGHAT and FQNNGV. The ends were cut back, 8 bases at V and 0 bases at J, with 7 bases in the middle. This CDR3 has 13 amino acids. Here the CDR3 DNA reads TGTGCCAGCTCCAGGGCAACTAATGAAAAACTGTTTTTT. Its translation: CASSRATNEKLFF.

A few counts support this clonotype. This rearrangement joins TRBV12-3 or TRBV12-4 to TRBJ2-3; unclear D gene. Between the trimmed V and J ends, which lost 6 bases and 3 bases, there was a span of 16 bases. This CDR3 is built from 15 residues. The CDR3 sequence is CASRVLGDTTDTQYF. In DNA, the CDR3 is TGTGCCAGCAGGGTCCTCGGCGACACGACAGATACGCAGTATTTT.

J is TRBJ1-5 and V is TRBV28; D might be TRBD1 (5 bases). The CDR3 contains 17 residues. The germline V and J ends were trimmed by 2 bases and 3 bases, with 17 bases remaining between them. The germline V gene encodes CDR1 MDHEN and CDR2 SYDVKM. The CDR3 nucleotides read TGTGCCAGCAGTTTACGGACATGGGGGAGGAACAATCAGCCCCAGCATTTT. Protein sequence: CASSLRTWGRNNQPQHF.

The table lists this clonotype with many counts. The rearrangement joins TRBV13 to TRBJ2-5; D may be TRBD2 (6 bases). Looked up from germline, CDR1 is PRHDT and CDR2 is FYEKMQ (reference sequence). Trimming took 5 bases from V and 5 from J, leaving 9 bases between them. This CDR3 spans 12 amino acids. The CDR3 DNA reads TGTGCCAGCAGCCGGGGGTACGAGACCCAGTACTTC. Translation gives CASSRGYETQYF.

The chain uses TRBV7-3 and TRBJ2-1; TRBD2 agrees at 9 bases. The DNA end lines up better with TRBJ2-7; the J call may be wrong. This CDR3 has 15 amino acids. The germline gives CDR1 SGHTA, CDR2 FQGTGA. The CDR3 nucleotides are TGTGCCAGCAGCTTAAGGCTAGCGGGATTCAATGAGCAGTACTTC. This codes for CASSLRLAGFNEQYF.

This clonotype was detected ten times or more. The chain has TRBV7-2 and TRBJ2-7, with D maybe TRBD1 (5 bases). Trimming pared 3 bases from V and 6 bases from J, leaving 18 bases between. Germline V CDR1 and CDR2: SGHTA, FQGNSA. This CDR3 has 15 amino acids. CDR3 sequence reads: CASSFQSGSVSEQYF. The CDR3 nucleotides read TGTGCCAGCAGCTTCCAGTCAGGGTCTGTGAGCGAGCAGTACTTC.

In this sample, this clonotype turned up a few times. This chain joins TRBV4-1 and TRBJ1-4; D remains ambiguous. V was cut by 0 bases and J by 5 bases, with 4 bases left in between. Germline CDR1 and CDR2: MGHRA and YSYEKL. This CDR3 contains 13 residues. This CDR3 reads CASSQDNNEKLFF. CDR3 DNA sequence: TGCGCCAGCAGCCAAGATAACAATGAAAAACTGTTTTTT.

This clonotype was recorded at least ten times. The rearrangement joins TRBV12-3 or TRBV12-4 to TRBJ1-5; D perhaps matches TRBD1 (5 bases). This CDR3 is built from 14 residues. The V gene lost 6 bases and the J gene lost 9 bases, with 18 bases spanning the gap. The CDR3 loop reads CASSPDGGWGPQHF. Written as DNA, the CDR3 is TGTGCCAGCAGCCCGGACGGGGGGTGGGGGCCCCAGCATTTT.

This clonotype occurred many times. The rearrangement links TRBV5-5 to TRBJ2-5; D gene unclear. Per the germline V gene, CDR1 is SGHKS and CDR2 is YYEKEE (reference sequence). The CDR3 is made up of 14 amino acids. V lost 0 bases and J lost 1, with 7 bases in between. CDR3 amino acids: CASSLDGVQETQYF. CDR3 nucleotide sequence: TGTGCCAGCAGCTTGGATGGCGTCCAAGAGACCCAGTACTTC.

There are many counts of this clonotype. The chain is built from TRBV28 and TRBJ2-6; D is undetermined. CDR3 length equals 16 residues. Trimming left V 5 bases short and J 0 bases short, with 11 bases between. The germline CDR1 and CDR2 sequences are MDHEN and SYDVKM. The CDR3 nucleotides read TGTGCCAGCAGTCCGTCGACCCGCTCTGGGGCCAACGTCCTGACTTTC. It yields the protein CASSPSTRSGANVLTF. Complete variable domain (other parts from reference TRBV28 and TRBJ2-6): DVKVTQSSRYLVKRTGEKVFLECVQDMDHENMFWYRQDPGLGLRLIYFSYDVKMKEKGDIPEGYSVSREKKERFSLILESASTNQTSMYLCASSPSTRSGANVLTFGAGSRLTVL.

This clonotype was detected ten times or more. CDR3 in DNA: TGCAGTGCCAACTGGGAAAGCAATGAGCAGTTCTTC. It is translated as CSANWESNEQFF. The chain couples TRBV20-1 to TRBJ2-1; D gene ambiguous. V dropped 6 bases and J dropped 6 bases, with 12 bases sitting between them. CDR1 and CDR2 (germline): DFQATT, SNEGSKA (reference sequence). This CDR3 comprises 12 residues.

This clonotype was observed many times. The chain is built from TRBV2 and TRBJ2-7; D might be TRBD1 (9 bases). CDR1 and CDR2 (germline): SNHLY, FYNNEI. The V end lost 6 bases, the J end lost 6 bases, and 27 bases lay between the germline ends. The CDR3 sequence is 17 residues long. CDR3 loop: CASRDRGMGGGQIEQYF. CDR3 nucleotide sequence: TGTGCCAGCAGGGACAGGGGAATGGGCGGGGGGCAGATCGAGCAGTACTTC.

There are many counts of this clonotype. This chain links TRBV20-1 with TRBJ2-1; 15 positions agree with TRBD2. The CDR3 consists of 17 residues. Per germline, CDR1 DFQATT and CDR2 SNEGSKA (reference sequence). The junction had 11 bases not matched to a gene; V was cut back by 6 bases and J by 5 bases. Written as DNA, the CDR3 is TGCAGTGCACCGGGGACTAGCGGGAGGCTTTCCCACAATGAGCAGTTCTTC. Translating gives CSAPGTSGRLSHNEQFF.